Following are 18 T cell receptor beta chains from one sample sequenced in a study of T-cell memory formation after mild COVID-19. TCRdb re-derived calls from the 5' RACE reads in MiXCR, one entry per CDR3 protein. This table holds hundreds of thousands of distinct CDR3 sequences, roughly 18% found once. The sample consisted of PBMCs or a T cell subset sorted from them (not recorded which). These receptors all stem from an adult woman who had mild COVID-19 (a few samples of this study predate the infection). Cell type and time point are not known.

The table lists this clonotype with many counts. The genes are TRBV6-2 or TRBV6-3 and TRBJ2-5; 8 bases match TRBD2. The germline V gene has CDR1 MNHEY and CDR2 SVGEGT. The CDR3 is 17 amino acids. The junction had 17 bases not matched to a gene; V was cut back by 5 bases and J by 6 bases. The CDR3 bases are TGTGCCAGCAGTCTCCCATTTGGAGCGGGAGAGGAGAAGACCCAGTACTTC. This codes for CASSLPFGAGEEKTQYF.

The chain uses TRBV7-2 and TRBJ2-7; a possible D gene is TRBD2 (5 bases). The CDR3 is 15 residues long. CDR1 and CDR2 (germline): SGHTA, FQGNSA. The V and J ends lost 1 base and 2 bases respectively, with 12 bases between them. CDR3 DNA sequence: TGTGCCAGCAGCTTAGGGCCAGCGGACCCCTACGAGCAGTACTTC. Amino acid sequence: CASSLGPADPYEQYF.

The rearrangement links TRBV20-1 to TRBJ1-1; D remains unclear. Per the germline V gene, CDR1 is DFQATT and CDR2 is SNEGSKA (reference sequence). Trimming took 0 bases from V and 4 from J, leaving 12 bases between them. The length of the CDR3 is 14 residues. The DNA for the CDR3 is TGCAGTGCTAGAGATCTTGGGATGAGCACTGAAGCTTTCTTT. Protein sequence: CSARDLGMSTEAFF.

The CDR3 DNA sequence: TGTGCCAGCAGCACAATGGGGACAGGGGGTGAAGGCTACACCTTC. It is translated as CASSTMGTGGEGYTF. The V and J genes are TRBV25-1 and TRBJ1-2, with 11 positions matching TRBD1. Trimming at V came to 6 bases and at J to 8 bases, leaving 11 bases not matched to a gene. The CDR3 loop spans 15 amino acids. CDR1 is MGHDK, CDR2 SYGVNS, per germline.

This clonotype showed up just a few times. The chain recombines TRBV4-1 with TRBJ2-5; 10 bases fit TRBD2. V shed 5 bases and J 6 bases; nucleotides not matched to a gene: 6. The CDR3 runs 14 residues. Germline-derived CDR1 and CDR2 are MGHRA and YSYEKL. CDR3 amino acids: CASSYSGGQKTQYF. The CDR3 nucleotides read TGCGCCAGCAGCTATAGCGGGGGGCAGAAGACCCAGTACTTC.

This rearrangement joins TRBV27 to TRBJ2-7; TRBD1 matches 8 bases. The germline V gene encodes CDR1 MNHEY and CDR2 SMNVEV (reference sequence). The V gene end was trimmed by 0 bases and the J gene end by 3 bases; junction bases not matched to a gene: 19. The CDR3 extends over 20 amino acids. The CDR3 is CASSLSGIRDRLPYNYEQYF. CDR3 coding DNA: TGTGCCAGCAGTTTATCCGGAATCAGGGACAGGCTCCCATACAACTACGAGCAGTACTTC.

This clonotype has at least ten counts. CDR3 sequence: CSAQDRTGSSEKLFF. The DNA for the CDR3 is TGCAGTGCCCAAGATAGGACAGGGTCGAGTGAAAAACTGTTTTTT. The V and J genes are TRBV20-1 and TRBJ1-4; the match to TRBD1 covers 8 bases. The junction had 13 bases not matched to a gene; V was cut back by 6 bases and J by 7 bases. There are 15 residues in the CDR3. Germline assignment: CDR1 DFQATT and CDR2 SNEGSKA (reference sequence).

There are a few counts of this clonotype. The V gene is TRBV7-3, the J gene TRBJ2-3, with 9 bases lining up with TRBD2. This CDR3 contains 17 residues. V lost 2 bases and J lost 4; bases outside the gene matches: 10. Germline CDR1 SGHTA, CDR2 FQGTGA. CDR3 sequence: CASSLAVLSGSADTQYF. As DNA, the CDR3 is TGTGCCAGCAGCTTAGCGGTCCTTAGCGGGAGCGCAGATACGCAGTATTTT.

This clonotype was detected only a few times. The chain combines TRBV10-3 with TRBJ2-7; 10 bases align to TRBD1. Germline assignment: CDR1 ENHRY and CDR2 SYGVKD. Unmatched junction bases numbered 4, after V lost 10 bases and J lost 4 bases. This CDR3 has 12 amino acids. CDR3 coding DNA: TGTGCCACCCGACAGGGGGCTTACGAGCAGTACTTC. Its translation is CATRQGAYEQYF.

The chain is built from TRBV15 and TRBJ1-2, with D possibly TRBD1 on 5 matching bases. CDR1 and CDR2 (germline): LNHNV, YYDKDF (reference sequence). V was clipped by 0 bases and J by 8 bases, with 10 bases between them. The CDR3 has 13 residues. Here the CDR3 DNA reads TGTGCCACCAGCAGAGATTTGGGGGAGGGCTACACCTTC. Encoded protein: CATSRDLGEGYTF. Based on the CDR3 plus reference TRBV15 and TRBJ1-2, the full variable domain is DAMVIQNPRYQVTQFGKPVTLSCSQTLNHNVMYWYQQKSSQAPKLLFHYYDKDFNNEADTPDNFQSRRPNTSFCFLDIRSPGLGDTAMYLCATSRDLGEGYTFGSGTRLTVV.

This clonotype came up a few times. The V gene is TRBV3-1, the J gene TRBJ2-1, with D perhaps assigned TRBD1 or TRBD2 (6 bases each). Trimming cost V 3 bases and J 10 bases, with 13 bases left between them. This CDR3 is 13 amino acids long. Germline lookup yields CDR1 LGHDT and CDR2 YNNKEL (reference sequence). CDR3 sequence (DNA): TGTGCCAGCAGCCAGGGGGGCGATTGGGAGCAGTTCTTC. Translated: CASSQGGDWEQFF.

There are a few counts of this clonotype. The chain links TRBV4-3 to TRBJ2-4; 9 positions match TRBD2. Germline values: CDR1 LGHNA, CDR2 YSLEER. Trimming removed 1 base from V and 2 bases from J; junction bases left unmatched: 6. This CDR3 has 17 amino acids. CDR3 region: CASSQVGLAATKNIQYF. The CDR3 DNA reads TGCGCCAGCAGCCAAGTGGGACTAGCAGCCACCAAAAACATTCAGTACTTC.

The chain uses TRBV7-8 and TRBJ2-7; D perhaps matches TRBD2 (5 bases). There are 14 residues in the CDR3. Trimming stripped 7 bases from V and 10 bases from J, with 23 bases between. The germline gives CDR1 SGHVS, CDR2 FQNEAQ. The CDR3 bases are TGTGCCAGCAACCCCCTTGGAGGTGGAAGAAACCAGTACTTC. Amino acids: CASNPLGGGRNQYF. Full variable domain (remainder filled in from reference TRBV7-8 and TRBJ2-7): GAGVSQSPRYKVAKRGQDVALRCDPISGHVSLFWYQQALGQGPEFLTYFQNEAQLDKSGLPSDRFFAERPEGSVSTLKIQRTQQEDSAVYLCASNPLGGGRNQYFGPGTRLTVT.

This clonotype was counted ten times or more. The chain joins TRBV5-6 to TRBJ2-3; D is ambiguous. CDR1 SGHDT and CDR2 YYEEEE come from the germline V gene. The CDR3 runs 14 residues. Between the trimmed V and J ends, which lost 0 bases and 6 bases, there was a span of 11 bases. CDR3 loop: CASSLGSSGDTQYF. The CDR3 DNA reads TGTGCCAGCAGCTTGGGGTCCTCTGGGGATACGCAGTATTTT.

V usage is TRBV15 and J usage is TRBJ2-1; 10 bases map to TRBD1. The V and J ends lost 7 bases and 7 bases, in that order; junction bases with no gene match: 7. The CDR3 loop spans 14 amino acids. From germline, CDR1 is LNHNV and CDR2 YYDKDF (reference sequence). Written as DNA, the CDR3 is TGTGCCACCACCAGGGACAGGGGATGGAATGAGCAGTTCTTC. As protein: CATTRDRGWNEQFF.

This chain links TRBV12-3 or TRBV12-4 with TRBJ2-2; D perhaps matches TRBD1 (5 bases). The CDR3 has 13 residues. Trimming removed 3 bases at V and 7 bases at J, with 9 bases between. The CDR3 spells CASSFDRYGELFF. The CDR3 DNA is TGTGCCAGCAGTTTCGACAGATACGGGGAGCTGTTTTTT.

This clonotype has just a few counts. The chain recombines TRBV29-1 with TRBJ2-1; possibly TRBD1 for D (6 bases). CDR1 is SQVTM, CDR2 ANQGSEA, per germline. This CDR3 is built from 18 residues. Trimming took off 1 base at V and 2 bases at J, with 21 bases between the two ends. The CDR3 coding sequence is TGCAGCGTTGAAGGGGTGACAGGTACCCCCGGAGCCTACAATGAGCAGTTCTTC. It translates to CSVEGVTGTPGAYNEQFF.

DNA for the CDR3: TGTGCCAGCAGCGTAGGGGGGACCCCCTCCTCCTTGAGCTCCTACAATGAGCAGTTCTTC. It translates to CASSVGGTPSSLSSYNEQFF. The chain employs TRBV9 and TRBJ2-1; the D call may be TRBD1 or TRBD2 (5 bases each). Germline CDR1 and CDR2: SGDLS and YYNGEE. The germline V and J ends were trimmed by 0 bases and 0 bases, with 22 bases remaining between them. This CDR3 has 20 amino acids.